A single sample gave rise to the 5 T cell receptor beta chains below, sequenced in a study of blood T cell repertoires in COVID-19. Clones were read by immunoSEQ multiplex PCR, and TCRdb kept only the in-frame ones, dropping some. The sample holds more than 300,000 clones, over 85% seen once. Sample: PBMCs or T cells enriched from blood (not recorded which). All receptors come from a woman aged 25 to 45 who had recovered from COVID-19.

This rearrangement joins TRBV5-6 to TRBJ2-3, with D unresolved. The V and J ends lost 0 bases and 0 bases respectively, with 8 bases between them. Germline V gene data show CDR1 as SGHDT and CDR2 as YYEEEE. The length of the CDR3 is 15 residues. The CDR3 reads CASSLARLSTDTQYF. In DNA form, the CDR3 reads TGTGCCAGCAGCTTGGCCCGCCTAAGCACAGATACGCAGTATTTT.

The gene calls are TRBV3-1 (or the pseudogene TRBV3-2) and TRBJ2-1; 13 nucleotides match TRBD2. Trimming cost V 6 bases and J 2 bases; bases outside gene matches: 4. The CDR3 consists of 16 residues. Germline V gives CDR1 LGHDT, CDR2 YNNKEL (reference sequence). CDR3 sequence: CASSRLAGGAYNEQFF. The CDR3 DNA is TGTGCCAGCAGTCGACTAGCGGGAGGTGCCTACAATGAGCAGTTCTTC.

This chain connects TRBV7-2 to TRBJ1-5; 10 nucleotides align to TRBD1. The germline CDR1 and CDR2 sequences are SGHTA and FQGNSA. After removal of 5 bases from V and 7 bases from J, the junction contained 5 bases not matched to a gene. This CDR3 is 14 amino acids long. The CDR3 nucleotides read TGTGCCAGCAGCACGGGACAGGGGAGACAGCCCCAGCATTTT. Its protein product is CASSTGQGRQPQHF.

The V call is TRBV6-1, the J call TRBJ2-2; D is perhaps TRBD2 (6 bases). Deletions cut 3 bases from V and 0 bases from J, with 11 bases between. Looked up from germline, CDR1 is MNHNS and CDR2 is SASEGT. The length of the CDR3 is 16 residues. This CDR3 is CASSDSLAANTGELFF. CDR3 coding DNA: TGTGCCAGCAGTGATTCCTTAGCGGCGAACACCGGGGAGCTGTTTTTT.

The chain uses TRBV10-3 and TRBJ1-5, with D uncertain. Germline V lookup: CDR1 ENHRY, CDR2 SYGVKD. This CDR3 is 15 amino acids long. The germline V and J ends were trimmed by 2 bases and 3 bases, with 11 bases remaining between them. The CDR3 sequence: CAISELKHPNQPQHF. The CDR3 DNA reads TGTGCCATCAGTGAGCTGAAACATCCCAATCAGCCCCAGCATTTT.